A selection of T cell receptor beta chains follows, all from one sample in a study of T cells after yellow fever vaccination. TCRdb redid the calling of the 5' RACE reads with MiXCR, one entry per CDR3 protein. The sample lists some 500,000 distinct CDR3 sequences, roughly 14% seen once, with more than 12% in the top ten. Sequenced here: PBMCs, sampled on the day of the yellow fever booster vaccination. These receptors came from a man aged 25 to 40 who received the YFV17D yellow fever vaccine. CDR3s include the opening cysteine and the closing phenylalanine or tryptophan. The D gene is left open where the match is weak. Clone size is stated in some rows and not others, as once, few, many or a class when expanded.

D: NA
size: few
V: TRBV29-1
J: TRBJ2-7
CDR3: CSVLGLSYEQYF
DNA: TGCAGCGTTTTGGGGCTCTCCTACGAGCAGTACTTC

D: NA
size: NA
V: TRBV7-6
J: TRBJ2-3
CDR3: CASSLSGSRTDTQYF
DNA: TGTGCCAGCAGCTTATCAGGATCGAGAACAGATACGCAGTATTTT

D: NA
size: many
V: TRBV6-1
J: TRBJ2-1
CDR3: CASSTPGGRNEQFF
DNA: TGTGCCAGCAGCACCCCAGGGGGGCGCAATGAGCAGTTCTTC

D: NA
size: many
V: TRBV27
J: TRBJ1-2
CDR3: CASSFRGGYGYTF
DNA: TGTGCCAGCAGTTTTCGGGGTGGATATGGCTACACCTTC

D: TRBD2
size: few
V: TRBV6-1
J: TRBJ2-7
CDR3: CASHSGYRTDEQYF
DNA: TGTGCCAGCCATAGCGGGTACAGGACCGACGAGCAGTACTTC

D: NA
size: NA
V: TRBV4-3
J: TRBJ2-2
CDR3: CASSQGDRGDTGELFF
DNA: TGCGCCAGCAGCCAAGGAGATAGGGGAGACACCGGGGAGCTGTTTTTT

D: NA
size: once
V: TRBV19
J: TRBJ2-7
CDR3: CASSSLSPPYEQYF
DNA: TGTGCCAGTAGTTCCTTATCCCCCCCCTACGAGCAGTACTTC

D: NA
size: NA
V: TRBV12-3/TRBV12-4
J: TRBJ2-6
CDR3: CASGSPGTGANVLTF
DNA: TGTGCCAGCGGAAGTCCCGGGACAGGGGCCAACGTCCTGACTTTC

D: NA
size: few
V: TRBV5-4
J: TRBJ1-1
CDR3: CASSLYGVGEAFF
DNA: TGTGCCAGCAGCTTGTACGGGGTGGGTGAAGCTTTCTTT

D: NA
size: NA
V: TRBV28
J: TRBJ1-1
CDR3: CASSKNPLEGMNTEAFF
DNA: TGTGCCAGCAGTAAAAACCCATTGGAGGGGATGAACACTGAAGCTTTCTTT

D: NA
size: few
V: TRBV6-1
J: TRBJ2-1
CDR3: CASSGFSSAKSYNEQFF
DNA: TGTGCCAGCAGTGGATTCTCTAGCGCCAAATCCTACAATGAGCAGTTCTTC

D: NA
size: few
V: TRBV12-3/TRBV12-4
J: TRBJ2-7
CDR3: CASSSWGSYEQYF
DNA: TGTGCCAGCAGTTCATGGGGTTCCTACGAGCAGTACTTC

D: TRBD2
size: few
V: TRBV9
J: TRBJ2-3
CDR3: CASSVGLAGGGDTQYF
DNA: TGTGCCAGCAGCGTAGGACTAGCGGGAGGGGGAGATACGCAGTATTTT

D: TRBD1
size: few
V: TRBV7-2
J: TRBJ1-6
CDR3: CASSLGGQGNSPLHF
DNA: TGTGCCAGCAGCTTAGGAGGACAGGGGAATTCACCCCTCCACTTT

D: NA
size: NA
V: TRBV13
J: TRBJ2-7
CDR3: CASSSQLGEQYF
DNA: TGTGCCAGCAGCTCTCAACTGGGTGAGCAGTACTTC

D: NA
size: many
V: TRBV7-2
J: TRBJ2-5
CDR3: CASSLVGAQYF
DNA: TGTGCCAGCAGCTTAGTGGGGGCCCAGTACTTC

D: TRBD1
size: few
V: TRBV12-3/TRBV12-4
J: TRBJ1-1
CDR3: CASRSRDRGLNTEAFF
DNA: TGTGCCAGCAGGTCCCGGGACAGGGGGCTGAACACTGAAGCTTTCTTT

D: NA
size: few
V: TRBV12-3/TRBV12-4
J: TRBJ2-7
CDR3: CASSRGGGREQYF
DNA: TGTGCCAGCAGTCGCGGTGGGGGGAGGGAGCAGTACTTC

D: TRBD2
size: few
V: TRBV27
J: TRBJ2-3
CDR3: CASQTHLISGRFTDTQYF
DNA: TGTGCCAGTCAGACTCACCTCATTAGCGGGAGGTTCACAGATACGCAGTATTTT

D: TRBD2
size: NA
V: TRBV7-6
J: TRBJ2-7
CDR3: CASSQGLEKYF
DNA: TGTGCCAGCAGCCAAGGACTAGAGAAGTACTTC

D: NA
size: few
V: TRBV30
J: TRBJ2-7
CDR3: CAWSTPPLEQYF
DNA: TGTGCCTGGAGTACCCCACCTTTAGAGCAGTACTTC

D: TRBD2
size: NA
V: TRBV24-1
J: TRBJ2-1
CDR3: CATSDFGGRARNEQFF
DNA: TGTGCCACCAGTGATTTCGGAGGGAGGGCCAGAAATGAGCAGTTCTTC

D: NA
size: few
V: TRBV20-1
J: TRBJ2-3
CDR3: CSARGPFPGDTQYF
DNA: TGCAGTGCTAGAGGGCCTTTTCCAGGAGATACGCAGTATTTT

D: TRBD2
size: many
V: TRBV15
J: TRBJ2-5
CDR3: CATSGLGAFGETQYF
DNA: TGTGCCACCAGCGGACTAGGGGCTTTTGGGGAGACCCAGTACTTC

D: TRBD2
size: few
V: TRBV29-1
J: TRBJ2-1
CDR3: CSVEVLAGTSRGEQFF
DNA: TGCAGCGTTGAAGTTTTAGCGGGTACCTCGAGGGGTGAGCAGTTCTTC

D: NA
size: few
V: TRBV18
J: TRBJ2-5
CDR3: CASSGSMKETQYF
DNA: TGTGCCAGCTCAGGTTCCATGAAGGAGACCCAGTACTTC

D: NA
size: many
V: TRBV28
J: TRBJ2-7
CDR3: CASGSFWGERSYEQYF
DNA: TGTGCCAGCGGATCCTTCTGGGGGGAGCGATCCTACGAGCAGTACTTC

D: TRBD2
size: NA
V: TRBV28
J: TRBJ2-1
CDR3: CASSPPSGRLEQFF
DNA: TGTGCCAGCAGCCCACCCAGCGGGAGGTTAGAGCAGTTCTTC

D: TRBD1
size: NA
V: TRBV20-1
J: TRBJ1-1
CDR3: CSARDLGTGNTEAFF
DNA: TGCAGTGCTAGAGATCTTGGGACAGGGAACACTGAAGCTTTCTTT